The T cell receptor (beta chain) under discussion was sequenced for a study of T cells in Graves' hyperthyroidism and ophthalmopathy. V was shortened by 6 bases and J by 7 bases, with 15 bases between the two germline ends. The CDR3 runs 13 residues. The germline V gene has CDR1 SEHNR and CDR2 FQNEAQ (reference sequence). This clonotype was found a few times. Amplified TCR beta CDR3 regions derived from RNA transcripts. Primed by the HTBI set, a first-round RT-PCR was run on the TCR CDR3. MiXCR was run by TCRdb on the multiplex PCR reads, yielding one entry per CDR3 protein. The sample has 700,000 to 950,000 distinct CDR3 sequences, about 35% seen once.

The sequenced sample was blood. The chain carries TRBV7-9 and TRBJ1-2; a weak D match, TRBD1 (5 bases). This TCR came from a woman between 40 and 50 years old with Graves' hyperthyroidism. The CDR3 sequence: CASRLGTAFGYTF. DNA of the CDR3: TGTGCCAGCAGACTTGGGACCGCTTTTGGCTACACCTTC.